The clone carrying this TCR beta chain occurred a few times. These data originate in a study of T cells in Graves' hyperthyroidism and ophthalmopathy. Unmatched junction bases numbered 12, after V lost 2 bases and J lost 0 bases. Germline CDR1 SGHVS, CDR2 FQNEAQ. The CDR3 loop spans 19 amino acids. RNA transcripts were the template for amplifying TCR beta CDR3 regions. A set of HTBI primers served as the primers for a first-round RT-PCR of the TCR CDR3. TCRdb independently ran MiXCR on the multiplex PCR reads; one entry per CDR3 protein. This repertoire shows roughly 290,000 distinct CDR3 sequences, over 15% found once; its top ten account for approximately 60%.

This chain links TRBV7-8 with TRBJ2-1, with 8 nucleotides matching TRBD2. The sample comprised blood. The receptor's source is a woman aged 60-75 years with Graves' ophthalmopathy. CDR3 nucleotides: TGTGCCAGCAGCTTAAAAGGAGTGCTAGCGGGCCCCTCCTACAATGAGCAGTTCTTC. Amino acids: CASSLKGVLAGPSYNEQFF.